This entry features one T cell receptor (beta chain) sequence. The antigen is not known. CDR3 length: 15 amino acids. These data originate in a study of identifying expanded T cells in peripheral blood. During the collection period, no donor immune events like infections were recorded. Study findings and constraints: Technical replicates showed roughly 1.2 changed clones; approximately 2 weeks roughly 15; four weeks 19. Variance in clone template counts between roughly two-week samples significantly increased with total template count across all healthy donors.

Libraries were prepared by immunoSEQ multiplex PCR; TCRdb keeps only in-frame clonotypes and omits some of them. This table holds approximately 110,000 clones, roughly 90% found once. The rearrangement joins TRBV7-5 to TRBJ1-1. TRBV7-5 is a recognized pseudogene. Sequenced input: blood. The sequence derives from a person aged 18 to 70 in good health. CDR3 in amino acids: CARELRGGQNTEAFF. The CDR3 DNA sequence: TGTGCCAGAGAACTACGGGGGGGACAGAACACTGAAGCTTTCTTT.